This T cell receptor (beta chain) was sequenced for a study of blood T cell repertoires in COVID-19. About the research overall: Collection of acute and convalescent COVID-19 samples took place in the United States, Italy and Spain.

Source study methods: From reference gene primer amplification, estimates of nucleated cell counts were derived. Method: immunoSEQ multiplex PCR; TCRdb's copy keeps in-frame clones and lacks some. V and J calls and clone size are those listed in that table; D and trimming were worked out from the DNA. The sample carries 95,000 to 150,000 clones, roughly 88% recorded once. This clone was detected only a few times. Trimming left V 6 bases short and J 5 bases short, with 7 bases between. The CDR3 extends over 11 amino acids. The sequence was obtained from a man aged 45-60 years with acute or convalescent COVID-19. V gene TRBV12-3 or TRBV12-4 combines with J gene TRBJ2-5, with a weak D call TRBD2 (5 bases). The sample comprised peripheral blood. The CDR3 DNA follows: TGTGCCAGCAGGAGAGGGGAGACCCAGTACTTC. Translating gives CASRRGETQYF.